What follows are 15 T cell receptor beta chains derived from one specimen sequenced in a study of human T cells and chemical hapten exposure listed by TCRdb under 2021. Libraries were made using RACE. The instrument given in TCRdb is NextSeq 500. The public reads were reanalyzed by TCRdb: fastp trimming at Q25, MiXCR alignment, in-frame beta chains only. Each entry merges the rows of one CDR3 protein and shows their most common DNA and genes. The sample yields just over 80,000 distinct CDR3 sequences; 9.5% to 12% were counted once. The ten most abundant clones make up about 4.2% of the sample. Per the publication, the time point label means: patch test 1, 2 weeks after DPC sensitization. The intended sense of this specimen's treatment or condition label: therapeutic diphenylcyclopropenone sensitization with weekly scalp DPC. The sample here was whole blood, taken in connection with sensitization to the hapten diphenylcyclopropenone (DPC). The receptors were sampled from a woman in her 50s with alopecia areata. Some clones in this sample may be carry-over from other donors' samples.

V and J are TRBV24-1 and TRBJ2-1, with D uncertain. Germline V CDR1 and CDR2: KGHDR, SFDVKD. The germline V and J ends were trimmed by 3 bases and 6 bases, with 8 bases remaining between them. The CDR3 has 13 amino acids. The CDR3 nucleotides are TGTGCCACCAGTGATCCTAACTTCAATGAGCAGTTCTTC. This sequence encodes CATSDPNFNEQFF.

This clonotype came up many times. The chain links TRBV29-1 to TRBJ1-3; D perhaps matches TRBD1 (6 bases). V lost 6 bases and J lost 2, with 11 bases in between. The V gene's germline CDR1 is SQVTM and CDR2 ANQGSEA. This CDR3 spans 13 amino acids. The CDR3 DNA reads TGCAGCGTGACACAGGGCACTGGAAACACCATATATTTT. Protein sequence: CSVTQGTGNTIYF.

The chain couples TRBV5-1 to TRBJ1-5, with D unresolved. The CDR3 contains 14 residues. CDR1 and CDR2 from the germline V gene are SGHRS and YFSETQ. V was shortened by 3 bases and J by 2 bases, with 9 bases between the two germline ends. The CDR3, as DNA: TGCGCCAGCAGCTCCAATGGGGGCAATCAGCCCCAGCATTTT. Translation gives CASSSNGGNQPQHF. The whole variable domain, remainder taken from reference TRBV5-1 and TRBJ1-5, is KAGVTQTPRYLIKTRGQQVTLSCSPISGHRSVSWYQQTPGQGLQFLFEYFSETQRNKGNFPGRFSGRQFSNSRSEMNVSTLELGDSALYLCASSSNGGNQPQHFGDGTRLSIL.

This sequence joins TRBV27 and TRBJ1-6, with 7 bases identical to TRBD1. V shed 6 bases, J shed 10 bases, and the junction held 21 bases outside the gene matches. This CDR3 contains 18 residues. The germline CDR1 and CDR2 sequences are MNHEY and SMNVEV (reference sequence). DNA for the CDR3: TGTGCCAGCAGAACCCAGGGGACAGACTACACCGATCGATCACCCCTCCACTTT. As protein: CASRTQGTDYTDRSPLHF.

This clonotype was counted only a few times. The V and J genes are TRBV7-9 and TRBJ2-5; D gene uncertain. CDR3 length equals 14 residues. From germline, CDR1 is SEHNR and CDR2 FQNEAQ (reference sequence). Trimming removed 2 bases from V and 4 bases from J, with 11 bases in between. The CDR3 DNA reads TGTGCCAGCAGCTTAATCTCCATCGGAGAGACCCAGTACTTC. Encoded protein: CASSLISIGETQYF.

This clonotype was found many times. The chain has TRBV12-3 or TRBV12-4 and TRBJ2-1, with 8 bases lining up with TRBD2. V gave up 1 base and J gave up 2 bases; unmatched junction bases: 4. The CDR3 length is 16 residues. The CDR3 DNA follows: TGTGCCAGCAGTTTAGAGGCGGGGGGCGCCTACAATGAGCAGTTCTTC. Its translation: CASSLEAGGAYNEQFF.

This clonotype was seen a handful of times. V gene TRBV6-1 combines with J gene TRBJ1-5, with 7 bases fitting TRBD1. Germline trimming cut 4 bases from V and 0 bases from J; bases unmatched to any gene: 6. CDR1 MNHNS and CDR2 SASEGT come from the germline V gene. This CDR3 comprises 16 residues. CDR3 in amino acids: CASSVQGVYSNQPQHF. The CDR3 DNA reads TGTGCCAGCAGTGTTCAGGGGGTCTATAGCAATCAGCCCCAGCATTTT.

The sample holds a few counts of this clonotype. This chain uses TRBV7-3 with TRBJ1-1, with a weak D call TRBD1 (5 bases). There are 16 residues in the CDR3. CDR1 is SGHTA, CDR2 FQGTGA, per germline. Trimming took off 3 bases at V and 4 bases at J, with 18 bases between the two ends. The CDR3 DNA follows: TGTGCCAGCAGCTTCACAGGATCCTTAAGGGGCACTGAAGCTTTCTTT. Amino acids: CASSFTGSLRGTEAFF.

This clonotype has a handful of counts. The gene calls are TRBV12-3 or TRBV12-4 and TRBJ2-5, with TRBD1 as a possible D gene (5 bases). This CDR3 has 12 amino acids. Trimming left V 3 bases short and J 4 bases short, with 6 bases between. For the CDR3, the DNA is TGTGCCAGCAGTTTTCAGGGAGAGACCCAGTACTTC. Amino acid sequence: CASSFQGETQYF.

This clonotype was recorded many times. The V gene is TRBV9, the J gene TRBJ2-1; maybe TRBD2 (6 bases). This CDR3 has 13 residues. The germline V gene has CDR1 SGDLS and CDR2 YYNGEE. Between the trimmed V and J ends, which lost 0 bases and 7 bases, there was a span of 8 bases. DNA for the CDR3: TGTGCCAGCAGCGTAGATCGGGGGAATGAGCAGTTCTTC. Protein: CASSVDRGNEQFF.

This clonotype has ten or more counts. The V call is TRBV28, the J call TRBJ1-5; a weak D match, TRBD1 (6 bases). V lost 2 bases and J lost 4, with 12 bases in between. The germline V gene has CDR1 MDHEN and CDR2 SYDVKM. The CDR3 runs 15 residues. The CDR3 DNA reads TGTGCCAGCAGTTTACCAGGGGCCAGGAATCAGCCCCAGCATTTT. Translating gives CASSLPGARNQPQHF.

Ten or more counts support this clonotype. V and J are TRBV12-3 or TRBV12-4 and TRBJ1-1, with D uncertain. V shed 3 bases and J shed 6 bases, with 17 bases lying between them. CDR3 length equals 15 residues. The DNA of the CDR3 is TGTGCCAGCAGTTTGCAGTCCCCGTTGTACGCTGAAGCTTTCTTT. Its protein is CASSLQSPLYAEAFF.

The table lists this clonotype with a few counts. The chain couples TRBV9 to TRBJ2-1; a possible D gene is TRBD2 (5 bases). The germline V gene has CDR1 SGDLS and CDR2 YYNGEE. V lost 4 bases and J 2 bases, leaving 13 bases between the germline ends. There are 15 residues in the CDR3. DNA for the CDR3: TGTGCCAGCAGCCCAGCCCGGGGAACCTACAATGAGCAGTTCTTC. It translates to CASSPARGTYNEQFF.

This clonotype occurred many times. CDR3 nucleotides: TGCAGCGTTGGGATGCCTGAAGCTTTCTTT. This gives the protein CSVGMPEAFF. The J gene is TRBJ1-1, the V gene TRBV29-1, with D unresolved. Trimming took 4 bases from V and 6 from J, leaving 6 bases between them. Germline CDR1 SQVTM, CDR2 ANQGSEA. The CDR3 has 10 residues.

This CDR3 reads CASSLSVMAGQETQYF. The CDR3 nucleotides read TGTGCCAGCAGTTTATCAGTTATGGCGGGACAAGAGACCCAGTACTTC. The gene calls are TRBV27 and TRBJ2-5; a possible D gene is TRBD2 (6 bases). The CDR3 extends over 16 amino acids. CDR1 and CDR2 from the germline V gene are MNHEY and SMNVEV (reference sequence). V lost 0 bases, J lost 2 bases, and 13 bases lay in between.